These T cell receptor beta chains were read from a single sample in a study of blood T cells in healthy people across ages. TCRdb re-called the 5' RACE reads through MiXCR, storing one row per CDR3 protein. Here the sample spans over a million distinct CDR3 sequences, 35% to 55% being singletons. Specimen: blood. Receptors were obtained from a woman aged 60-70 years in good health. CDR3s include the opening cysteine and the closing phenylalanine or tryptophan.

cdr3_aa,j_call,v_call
CASSQKLAGAEQYF,TRBJ2-5,TRBV4-2
CASSEYGGLSVYGCTF,TRBJ1-2,TRBV25-1
CASTLWEDYGYTF,TRBJ1-2,TRBV28
CASRAGPQTRSYTF,TRBJ1-2,TRBV28
CSVFPRQGDDEQYF,-,TRBV29-1
CASNSSYNEQFF,TRBJ2-1,TRBV9
CASSFQGAEGNQPQHF,TRBJ1-5,TRBV12-3/TRBV12-4
CASSLASGTYKEQFF,TRBJ2-1,TRBV7-2
CASSPRAAPYNEQFF,TRBJ2-1,TRBV5-1
CASRPPGADPEAFF,TRBJ1-1,TRBV27
CASSQDQDEQFF,TRBJ2-1,TRBV14
CASSDGGNSGANVLTF,TRBJ2-6,TRBV6-4
CATRQGADTGELFF,TRBJ2-2,TRBV24-1
CASSRGGREAFF,TRBJ1-1,TRBV11-2
CASSSTLSPEAFF,TRBJ1-1,TRBV7-8
CASSAEARVTDTQYF,TRBJ2-3,TRBV7-6
CASSPPGTPPSPLHF,TRBJ1-6,TRBV7-9
CASSYSRWRGEQYF,TRBJ2-5,TRBV6-5
CAWSRGSQETQYF,TRBJ2-5,TRBV30
CASSPTGLDYGYTF,TRBJ1-2,TRBV27
CATSRDPAAREQYF,-,TRBV15
CASGSSGSSADTQYF,TRBJ2-3,TRBV6-1
CASSLRSWETQYF,TRBJ2-5,TRBV28
CASSGLAGGPPGNEQFF,TRBJ2-1,TRBV2
CSVEVATGGKQYF,TRBJ2-5,TRBV29-1
CASSLSPRFEVYGYTF,TRBJ1-2,TRBV5-5
CASSKGVGQGWVTSTDTQYF,TRBJ2-3,TRBV21-1
CASSLMVGGRYEQFF,TRBJ2-1,TRBV7-2
CASSLLSRGPDRPWEQYF,TRBJ2-7,TRBV12-3/TRBV12-4
CASSTRGVEPQHF,TRBJ1-5,TRBV6-1
CASRGADYGYTF,TRBJ1-2,TRBV6-2/TRBV6-3
CSARRTGSGYYEQYF,TRBJ2-7,TRBV20-1
CASSPRFSQETQYF,TRBJ2-5,TRBV5-5
CASSPGTKGNTQYF,TRBJ2-3,TRBV27
CSATPLAVYNEQFF,-,TRBV20-1
CATSRTGTAFYNEQFF,TRBJ2-1,TRBV15
CASSGGLLNEKLFF,TRBJ1-4,TRBV28
CSAGGIGELFF,TRBJ2-2,TRBV29-1
CAWKGRYTQYF,TRBJ2-3,TRBV30
CSARSGTVRRTQYF,TRBJ2-5,TRBV20-1
CASSPQGRAGGDTQYF,TRBJ2-3,TRBV7-9
CASSPSGSRNIQYF,TRBJ2-4,TRBV27